These T cell receptor beta chains were read from a single sample in a study of blood T cell repertoires in COVID-19. TCRdb's copy holds only in-frame clones and misses some; the assay was immunoSEQ multiplex PCR. The sample has about 180,000 clones; around 89% are singletons. What was sequenced was peripheral blood. All receptors derive from a woman in her 30s with acute or convalescent COVID-19. Both conserved end residues are trimmed from each CDR3. The D gene is left open where the match is weak.

cdr3_aa: ASSTGTGWRQPQH; j_call: TRBJ1-5; v_call: TRBV6-5; d_call: TRBD1
cdr3_aa: ASSEGQANTGELF; j_call: TRBJ2-2; v_call: TRBV6-1; d_call: NA
cdr3_aa: ASSSLPPTGYGYT; j_call: TRBJ1-2; v_call: TRBV27; d_call: TRBD1
cdr3_aa: ASSSGLNTEAF; j_call: TRBJ1-1; v_call: TRBV28; d_call: NA
cdr3_aa: ASLDNYGYT; j_call: TRBJ1-2; v_call: TRBV25-1; d_call: NA
cdr3_aa: ASSLRGSYEQY; j_call: TRBJ2-7; v_call: TRBV5-6; d_call: NA
cdr3_aa: ASSQKTVIT; j_call: TRBJ1-2; v_call: TRBV4-1; d_call: NA
cdr3_aa: ASSDPLGKRGYGYT; j_call: TRBJ1-2; v_call: TRBV19; d_call: NA
cdr3_aa: ASSLVVGSGNTIY; j_call: TRBJ1-3; v_call: TRBV5-1; d_call: NA
cdr3_aa: ATSRDFYEQY; j_call: TRBJ2-7; v_call: TRBV15; d_call: NA
cdr3_aa: ASSFTGGAGTQY; j_call: TRBJ2-5; v_call: TRBV19; d_call: TRBD1
cdr3_aa: AISRGQGIQPQH; j_call: TRBJ1-5; v_call: TRBV10-3; d_call: TRBD1
cdr3_aa: AKVLFSRDELGRTYEQY; j_call: TRBJ2-7; v_call: TRBV10-1; d_call: NA
cdr3_aa: ASSSGQGPSSGKLF; j_call: TRBJ1-4; v_call: TRBV7-6; d_call: TRBD1
cdr3_aa: ASSPGAGKF; j_call: TRBJ2-1; v_call: TRBV18; d_call: NA
cdr3_aa: AWSPISGHIYGYT; j_call: TRBJ1-2; v_call: TRBV30; d_call: NA
cdr3_aa: ASSPPGQGAGNIQY; j_call: TRBJ2-4; v_call: TRBV28; d_call: TRBD1
cdr3_aa: ASSGGTYGYT; j_call: TRBJ1-2; v_call: TRBV12-3/TRBV12-4; d_call: NA
cdr3_aa: ASNSGTRGYEQY; j_call: TRBJ2-7; v_call: TRBV2; d_call: TRBD2
cdr3_aa: ASSPTRPGRYQETQY; j_call: TRBJ2-5; v_call: TRBV2; d_call: NA
cdr3_aa: ASRLAGGHEQY; j_call: TRBJ2-7; v_call: TRBV5-1; d_call: TRBD2
cdr3_aa: ASAKGFVNTIY; j_call: TRBJ1-3; v_call: TRBV7-9; d_call: NA
cdr3_aa: ASGTGYNQPQH; j_call: TRBJ1-5; v_call: TRBV28; d_call: TRBD1
cdr3_aa: ASSFRDRVTDTQY; j_call: TRBJ2-3; v_call: TRBV11-3; d_call: TRBD1
cdr3_aa: ATSRVGQGYEQY; j_call: TRBJ2-7; v_call: TRBV15; d_call: TRBD1
cdr3_aa: AITGGGSYNSPLH; j_call: TRBJ1-6; v_call: TRBV10-3; d_call: NA
cdr3_aa: ASSFPPGDSRGELF; j_call: TRBJ2-2; v_call: TRBV7-9; d_call: NA
cdr3_aa: ASSDPERGGSYEQY; j_call: TRBJ2-7; v_call: TRBV6-4; d_call: TRBD2
cdr3_aa: ASMPWGGHVTDTQY; j_call: TRBJ2-3; v_call: TRBV11-2; d_call: NA
cdr3_aa: ASSTQSTDTQY; j_call: TRBJ2-3; v_call: TRBV11-2; d_call: NA
cdr3_aa: ASTPDSTEAF; j_call: TRBJ1-1; v_call: TRBV12-3/TRBV12-4; d_call: NA
cdr3_aa: ASSLASGAPLH; j_call: TRBJ1-6; v_call: TRBV5-1; d_call: NA
cdr3_aa: ASSFLNYGYT; j_call: TRBJ1-2; v_call: TRBV5-4; d_call: NA
cdr3_aa: ASSLNPGNTGELF; j_call: TRBJ2-2; v_call: TRBV7-2; d_call: NA
cdr3_aa: ASSVTSQVTSGANVLT; j_call: TRBJ2-6; v_call: TRBV7-6; d_call: NA
cdr3_aa: ASSFTWGPRAF; j_call: TRBJ1-1; v_call: TRBV5-8; d_call: NA
cdr3_aa: ASTTPDNEQF; j_call: TRBJ2-1; v_call: TRBV7-9; d_call: NA
cdr3_aa: ASSQDPGGSFKQY; j_call: TRBJ2-7; v_call: TRBV3-1/TRBV3-2; d_call: TRBD1
cdr3_aa: ASTLAGVENEQF; j_call: NA; v_call: TRBV5-1; d_call: TRBD2
cdr3_aa: ASSLGGDAF; j_call: TRBJ1-1; v_call: TRBV5-6; d_call: NA
cdr3_aa: ASSPPRGWNTGELF; j_call: TRBJ2-2; v_call: TRBV18; d_call: NA
cdr3_aa: ASTPTGQETQY; j_call: TRBJ2-5; v_call: TRBV19; d_call: NA
cdr3_aa: ASSATGSVRTQH; j_call: TRBJ1-5; v_call: TRBV28; d_call: NA
cdr3_aa: ASSLRAGLAYEQY; j_call: TRBJ2-7; v_call: TRBV27; d_call: TRBD2
cdr3_aa: ASSLDTRGTGKLF; j_call: TRBJ1-4; v_call: TRBV7-2; d_call: NA
cdr3_aa: ALSNEQF; j_call: TRBJ2-1; v_call: TRBV15; d_call: NA
cdr3_aa: ASSLSGTVISPLH; j_call: TRBJ1-6; v_call: TRBV27; d_call: TRBD1
cdr3_aa: ASSPRLAGELETQY; j_call: TRBJ2-5; v_call: TRBV11-2; d_call: TRBD2
cdr3_aa: ASSLEESSYNSPLH; j_call: TRBJ1-6; v_call: TRBV5-1; d_call: NA
cdr3_aa: ASSLGAGGPLKTQY; j_call: TRBJ2-5; v_call: TRBV5-1; d_call: TRBD2
cdr3_aa: ASSSPGLAGTDTQY; j_call: TRBJ2-3; v_call: TRBV11-2; d_call: TRBD2
cdr3_aa: ASNKQERGYNEQF; j_call: TRBJ2-1; v_call: TRBV6-5; d_call: TRBD2
cdr3_aa: ATTLLISGDQETQY; j_call: TRBJ2-5; v_call: TRBV24-1; d_call: NA